This T cell receptor beta chain originates from a study of yellow fever vaccine responses in identical twins. One entry per CDR3 protein results from TCRdb running MiXCR on the RT-PCR reads. Among around 33,000 distinct CDR3 sequences listed, roughly three fifths were seen once. This clonotype appeared a few times. The junction does not match germline at one end; this may be a read error. Germline CDR1 and CDR2: SNHLY and FYNNEI. The CDR3 length is 16 residues. The chain is built from TRBV2 and TRBJ1-6, with D uncertain. This TCR was recovered from a woman aged 18-29 years who received the yellow fever vaccine. This specimen consisted of T cells from blood (PBMCs), unsorted or a sorted subset (not recorded which), obtained before or after yellow fever vaccination (not recorded which). The chain's CDR3 is CASREATRTNNSPLHF. For the CDR3, the DNA is TGTGCCAGCAGGGAAGCGACACGTACGAATAATTCACCCCTCCACTTT.